This T cell receptor beta chain was recorded in a study of blood T cell repertoires in COVID-19. Study context: Acute and convalescent COVID-19 specimens originated in the United States, Italy and Spain.

In the source study's methods: Estimation of nucleated cell counts relied on the amplification of reference gene primers. The method was immunoSEQ multiplex PCR; TCRdb's version includes in-frame clones alone and lacks a portion of them. That table furnishes V, J and clone size, whereas the DNA furnished D and trimming. This repertoire shows over 350,000 clones, roughly nine tenths found once; its top ten account for just over 0.85%. Participants were aged 18 to 89 years from around 26 US areas. Clinical histories supplied by participants themselves formed the basis of cohort assignment. This CDR3 comprises 14 residues. V shed 3 bases and J shed 5 bases, with 13 bases lying between them. Per germline, CDR1 SEHNR and CDR2 FQNEAQ (reference sequence).

This sequence originates from a woman between 40 and 55 years old who had been exposed to COVID-19. The sequenced material came from PBMCs or T cells enriched from blood (not recorded which). This chain connects TRBV7-9 to TRBJ2-5; TRBD2 might be the D (5 bases). The CDR3 here is CASSFRTAAETQYF. The CDR3, as DNA: TGTGCCAGCAGCTTCCGGACTGCAGCGGAGACCCAGTACTTC.